This T cell receptor (beta chain) was captured by sequencing in a study of blood T cell repertoires in COVID-19. Turning to the study itself: Samples came from the United States, Italy and Spain, spanning acute and convalescent COVID-19. In each case, the material was cDNA or gDNA derived from T cells, B-cell-depleted T cells, or PBMCs.

In the authors' workflow: Using reference gene primer amplification, nucleated cell counts were estimated. Method: immunoSEQ multiplex PCR; TCRdb's copy keeps in-frame clones and lacks some. The V and J calls and clone size come from that table; D and trimming were worked out from the DNA. The table lists 100,000 to 150,000 clones, roughly nine tenths of them singletons, with 3% to 4% in the top ten. The CDR3 has 16 amino acids. The germline V gene encodes CDR1 SGHNT and CDR2 YENEEA. The ends lost 0 bases at V and 7 bases at J; junction bases unmatched: 9. Sequenced: peripheral blood. The rearrangement uses TRBV11-3 and TRBJ2-1; TRBD2 aligns across 7 bases. The TCR comes from a man aged 50 to 60 with active COVID-19. The CDR3 spells CASSLEGGRSRNEQFF. The CDR3 DNA follows: TGTGCCAGCAGCTTAGAAGGCGGGAGATCTAGAAATGAGCAGTTCTTC.